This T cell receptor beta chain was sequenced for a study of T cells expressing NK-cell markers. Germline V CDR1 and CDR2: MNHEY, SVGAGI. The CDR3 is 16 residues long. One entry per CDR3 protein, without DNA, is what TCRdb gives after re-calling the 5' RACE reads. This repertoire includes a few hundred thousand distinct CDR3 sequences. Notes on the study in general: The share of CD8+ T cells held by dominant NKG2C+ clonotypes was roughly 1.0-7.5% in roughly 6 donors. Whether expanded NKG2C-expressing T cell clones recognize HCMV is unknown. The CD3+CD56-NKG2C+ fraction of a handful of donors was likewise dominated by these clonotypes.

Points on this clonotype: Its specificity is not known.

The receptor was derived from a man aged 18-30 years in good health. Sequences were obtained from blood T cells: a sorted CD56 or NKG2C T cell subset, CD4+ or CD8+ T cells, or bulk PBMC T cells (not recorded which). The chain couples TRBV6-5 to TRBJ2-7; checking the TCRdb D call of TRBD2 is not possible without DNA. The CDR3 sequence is CASSWGTASSSYEQYF.